Below, 32 T cell receptor beta chains from the same sample are listed, as sequenced in a study of blood T cell repertoires in COVID-19. Generated by immunoSEQ multiplex PCR, the TCRdb table keeps only in-frame clones and is missing some. The profile covers fewer than 450,000 clones, with 88% appearing a single time and approximately 12% taken by the ten largest. Sequencing was carried out using peripheral blood. These receptors all stem from a woman aged 50 to 65 with COVID-19, enrolled during active disease.

The rearrangement joins TRBV5-1 to TRBJ1-4; 7 bases are shared with TRBD1. The CDR3 sequence is 20 residues long. The V gene end was trimmed by 4 bases and the J gene end by 6 bases; junction bases not matched to a gene: 24. CDR1 is SGHRS, CDR2 YFSETQ, per germline. The CDR3 sequence is CASSLLGPTGSLIFDEKLFF. The CDR3, as DNA: TGCGCCAGCAGCCTACTTGGTCCGACAGGGTCTCTAATATTTGATGAAAAACTGTTTTTT.

This clone was seen just once. This rearrangement joins TRBV9 to TRBJ2-2; D is perhaps TRBD2 (5 bases). Germline V gene sequence: CDR1 SGDLS, CDR2 YYNGEE. The length of the CDR3 is 15 residues. Trimming pared 0 bases from V and 5 bases from J, leaving 11 bases between. This chain's CDR3 is CASSVGLRETGELFF. CDR3 bases: TGTGCCAGCAGCGTAGGATTGAGGGAGACCGGGGAGCTGTTTTTT. Complete variable domain (other parts from reference TRBV9 and TRBJ2-2): DSGVTQTPKHLITATGQRVTLRCSPRSGDLSVYWYQQSLDQGLQFLIQYYNGEERAKGNILERFSAQQFPDLHSELNLSSLELGDSALYFCASSVGLRETGELFFGEGSRLTVL.

A note on this clone: Other DNA variants within this sample encode the same CDR3. DNA of the CDR3: TGTGCCAGCAGTTTAGGACAAGGAAACACCATATATTTT. It encodes CASSLGQGNTIYF. The chain is built from TRBV12-3 or TRBV12-4 and TRBJ1-3; D is unresolved. Trimming shortened V by 1 base and J by 4 bases, and 5 bases separated the two germline ends. The CDR3 is 13 amino acids.

This clone was observed a single time. This chain connects TRBV28 to TRBJ2-7; TRBD2 matches 7 bases. Per the germline V gene, CDR1 is MDHEN and CDR2 is SYDVKM. CDR3 length: 14 residues. The junction had 4 bases not matched to a gene; V was cut back by 2 bases and J by 3 bases. For the CDR3, the DNA is TGTGCCAGCAGTTTAGGGGGGGTAGGCTACGAGCAGTACTTC. Translation gives CASSLGGVGYEQYF.

The chain is built from TRBV7-9 and TRBJ1-1; D is unclear. CDR3 length: 15 amino acids. Germline CDR1 SEHNR, CDR2 FQNEAQ (reference sequence). V dropped 5 bases and J dropped 0 bases, with 13 bases sitting between them. CDR3 in DNA: TGTGCCAGCAGCCCTCGACGGGTGGTGAACACTGAAGCTTTCTTT. It is translated as CASSPRRVVNTEAFF.

The V call is TRBV3-1 (or the pseudogene TRBV3-2), the J call TRBJ2-2; D is unresolved. The CDR3 runs 14 residues. CDR1 LGHDT and CDR2 YNNKEL come from the germline V gene (reference sequence). V was clipped by 5 bases and J by 2 bases, with 9 bases between them. Written as DNA, the CDR3 is TGTGCCAGCAGCTCCCTGACTAACACCGGGGAGCTGTTTTTT. The encoded protein is CASSSLTNTGELFF.

The chain combines TRBV4-1 with TRBJ1-2; tentatively, D is TRBD1 (5 bases). The ends were cut back, 4 bases at V and 13 bases at J, with 16 bases in the middle. CDR3 length: 12 amino acids. Germline assignment: CDR1 MGHRA and CDR2 YSYEKL. The CDR3 loop is CASSPTGLALTF. Written as DNA, the CDR3 is TGCGCCAGCAGCCCTACAGGTTTGGCCCTCACCTTC.

This clone was seen only once. This chain uses TRBV2 with TRBJ2-2; possible D gene TRBD2, 6 bases. Germline CDR1 reads SNHLY; CDR2 reads FYNNEI. V shed 5 bases and J shed 6 bases, with 16 bases lying between them. The CDR3 totals 15 residues. CDR3 loop: CASSSLGTFPGELFF. The DNA of the CDR3 is TGTGCCAGCAGTTCCCTCGGGACTTTCCCCGGGGAGCTGTTTTTT.

This clone showed up just a few times. The chain links TRBV6-5 to TRBJ2-7; 11 bases match TRBD1. This CDR3 comprises 15 residues. Germline V gene data show CDR1 as MNHEY and CDR2 as SVGAGI. The V segment lost 5 bases and the J segment 3 bases; nucleotides outside the gene matches: 6. The CDR3 DNA follows: TGTGCCAGCAGTACAGCCGGGACAGGGGGCTACGAGCAGTACTTC. Protein product: CASSTAGTGGYEQYF.

The rearrangement joins TRBV10-3 to TRBJ1-2; 9 bases map to TRBD1. CDR1 is ENHRY and CDR2 is SYGVKD in the germline V gene. Losses at the gene ends were 10 bases for V and 6 bases for J; bases not matched to a gene: 12. The CDR3 length is 14 residues. This CDR3 reads CATSPRDRVNGYTF. The CDR3 nucleotides are TGTGCCACTTCCCCCCGGGACAGGGTAAATGGCTACACCTTC.

The genes are TRBV11-2 and TRBJ2-1; TRBD2 aligns across 7 bases. The V gene's germline CDR1 is SGHAT and CDR2 FQNNGV. There are 14 residues in the CDR3. The J segment lost 0 bases and the V segment lost 6 bases, leaving 2 bases of the junction unmatched. This chain's CDR3 is CASSRGVSYNEQFF. The CDR3 nucleotides read TGTGCCAGCAGTCGGGGGGTCTCCTACAATGAGCAGTTCTTC. The whole variable domain, remainder taken from reference TRBV11-2 and TRBJ2-1, is EAGVAQSPRYKIIEKRQSVAFWCNPISGHATLYWYQQILGQGPKLLIQFQNNGVVDDSQLPKDRFSAERLKGVDSTLKIQPAKLEDSAVYLCASSRGVSYNEQFFGPGTRLTVL.

V gene TRBV30 combines with J gene TRBJ2-7; the D is unclear. The V gene's germline CDR1 is GTSNPN and CDR2 SVGIG (reference sequence). The V and J ends lost 5 bases and 0 bases respectively, with 14 bases between them. The CDR3 covers 14 residues. The CDR3 reads CAWRQVPTSYEQYF. Written as DNA, the CDR3 is TGTGCCTGGCGTCAGGTGCCCACCTCCTACGAGCAGTACTTC. The full variable domain, completed using reference TRBV30 and TRBJ2-7, is SQTIHQWPATLVQPVGSPLSLECTVEGTSNPNLYWYRQAAGRGLQLLFYSVGIGQISSEVPQNLSASRPQDRQFILSSKKLLLSDSGFYLCAWRQVPTSYEQYFGPGTRLTVT.

This clone was counted only a few times. V gene TRBV27 combines with J gene TRBJ2-2; D ambiguous. Per germline, CDR1 MNHEY and CDR2 SMNVEV (reference sequence). The CDR3 extends over 13 amino acids. V was cut by 3 bases and J by 4 bases, with 6 bases left in between. The CDR3 reads CASSFQVTGELFF. DNA of the CDR3: TGTGCCAGCAGTTTTCAGGTCACCGGGGAGCTGTTTTTT.

The chain uses TRBV6-1 and TRBJ2-5; possibly TRBD2 for D (5 bases). Looked up from germline, CDR1 is MNHNS and CDR2 is SASEGT. CDR3 length: 15 amino acids. Between the trimmed V and J ends, which lost 3 bases and 3 bases, there was a span of 14 bases. In DNA form, the CDR3 reads TGTGCCAGCAGTGAGGAGGCGCTTTTAAAAGAGACCCAGTACTTC. Its translation: CASSEEALLKETQYF.

V usage is TRBV5-1 and J usage is TRBJ2-5; TRBD1 might be the D (6 bases). The germline gives CDR1 SGHRS, CDR2 YFSETQ. The CDR3 contains 15 residues. The V gene lost 0 bases and the J gene lost 3 bases, with 12 bases spanning the gap. The CDR3 DNA reads TGCGCCAGCAGCTTGGCACAGGGAGTAGAAGAGACCCAGTACTTC. Protein sequence: CASSLAQGVEETQYF.

This sequence joins TRBV29-1 and TRBJ2-2; 8 bases agree with TRBD2. Trimming at V came to 6 bases and at J to 4 bases, leaving 4 bases not matched to a gene. Germline CDR1 is SQVTM and CDR2 is ANQGSEA. The CDR3 extends over 13 amino acids. The CDR3 nucleotides are TGCAGCGTGTTTCGGGGGGGCACCGGGGAGCTGTTTTTT. Translation: CSVFRGGTGELFF.

The gene calls are TRBV9 and TRBJ2-7, with D unclear. Trimming removed 0 bases from V and 5 bases from J, with 3 bases in between. This CDR3 has 11 amino acids. Germline-derived CDR1 and CDR2 are SGDLS and YYNGEE. The CDR3 loop reads CASSVADEQYF. CDR3 nucleotides: TGTGCCAGCAGCGTAGCGGACGAGCAGTACTTC. Together with reference TRBV9 and TRBJ2-7, the CDR3 gives the full variable domain: DSGVTQTPKHLITATGQRVTLRCSPRSGDLSVYWYQQSLDQGLQFLIQYYNGEERAKGNILERFSAQQFPDLHSELNLSSLELGDSALYFCASSVADEQYFGPGTRLTVT.

The chain has TRBV14 and TRBJ2-3, with D perhaps matching TRBD1 (7 bases). Per germline, CDR1 SGHDN and CDR2 FVKESK. Trimming took off 4 bases at V and 2 bases at J, with 13 bases between the two ends. CDR3 length equals 15 residues. CDR3 DNA sequence: TGTGCCAGCAGCCTCTCAGGGGGGATCACAGATACGCAGTATTTT. Its translation is CASSLSGGITDTQYF.

V is TRBV18 and J is TRBJ1-1; possible D gene TRBD1, 5 bases. V lost 5 bases and J 1 base, leaving 8 bases between the germline ends. The CDR3 totals 13 residues. From germline, CDR1 is KGHSH and CDR2 LQKENI. The CDR3 spells CASSSDRNTEAFF. The CDR3 DNA reads TGTGCCAGCTCATCCGACAGGAACACTGAAGCTTTCTTT.

The genes are TRBV3-1 (or the pseudogene TRBV3-2) and TRBJ1-1; D gene uncertain. CDR3 length equals 11 residues. Germline assignment: CDR1 LGHDT and CDR2 YNNKEL (reference sequence). V gave up 5 bases and J gave up 10 bases, with 11 bases separating them. CDR3 bases: TGTGCCAGCAGCAAAATTGGCGGAGCTTTCTTT. It codes for CASSKIGGAFF.

The chain has TRBV19 and TRBJ1-2; possible D gene TRBD1, 5 bases. Per the germline V gene, CDR1 is LNHDA and CDR2 is SQIVND (reference sequence). Trimming took off 0 bases at V and 7 bases at J, with 12 bases between the two ends. CDR3 length equals 14 residues. CDR3 bases: TGTGCCAGTAGTATAGAAGGCAGCAGGGCTGGCTACACCTTC. Translation: CASSIEGSRAGYTF.

The chain joins TRBV12-5 to TRBJ2-2, with no clear D. The germline gives CDR1 LGHNT, CDR2 FRNRAP. V was shortened by 0 bases and J by 11 bases, with 19 bases between the two germline ends. This CDR3 comprises 16 residues. The CDR3 region is CASGLVPLVTPTELFF. The CDR3 DNA follows: TGTGCTAGTGGTTTGGTACCCCTGGTCACCCCGACAGAGCTGTTTTTT.

V gene TRBV12-5 combines with J gene TRBJ1-5; D gene ambiguous. The germline CDR1 and CDR2 sequences are LGHNT and FRNRAP. The length of the CDR3 is 17 residues. Trimming cost V 0 bases and J 0 bases, with 12 bases left between them. CDR3 loop: CASGLVAGLYSNQPQHF. CDR3 nucleotide sequence: TGTGCTAGTGGTTTGGTAGCAGGCCTCTATAGCAATCAGCCCCAGCATTTT.

This chain links TRBV5-6 with TRBJ2-1; TRBD2 matches 9 bases. This CDR3 is built from 15 residues. CDR1 is SGHDT, CDR2 YYEEEE, per germline. Losses at the gene ends were 2 bases for V and 7 bases for J; bases not matched to a gene: 7. The CDR3 DNA is TGTGCCAGCAGCTTTTTTGCGGGGGGGTTTAATGAGCAGTTCTTC. Residues: CASSFFAGGFNEQFF.

This chain links TRBV7-2 with TRBJ1-3; no definite D call. Trimming took 5 bases from V and 4 from J, leaving 12 bases between them. Germline loops: CDR1 SGHTA, CDR2 FQGNSA. The CDR3 runs to 14 residues. The CDR3 region is CASSPRGTGNTIYF. The CDR3 DNA follows: TGTGCCAGCAGCCCGCGGGGTACGGGAAACACCATATATTTT.

The J gene is TRBJ2-7, the V gene TRBV29-1; TRBD1 agrees at 7 bases. V shed 7 bases and J 2 bases; nucleotides not matched to a gene: 5. Germline CDR1 SQVTM, CDR2 ANQGSEA. The CDR3 sequence is 12 residues long. CDR3 DNA sequence: TGCAGCGCTTCGACAGGGCCCTACGAGCAGTACTTC. Protein: CSASTGPYEQYF.

The V call is TRBV12-3 or TRBV12-4, the J call TRBJ1-1; maybe TRBD1 (5 bases). The CDR3 runs 13 residues. V was clipped by 7 bases and J by 2 bases, with 11 bases between them. The CDR3 nucleotides read TGTGCCAGCACTGGGACTCTAAACACTGAAGCTTTCTTT. Residues: CASTGTLNTEAFF.

The chain combines TRBV3-1 (or the pseudogene TRBV3-2) with TRBJ2-2, with D perhaps matching TRBD1 (6 bases). Deletions cut 2 bases from V and 5 bases from J, with 6 bases between. The germline V gene has CDR1 LGHDT and CDR2 YNNKEL (reference sequence). CDR3 length: 13 residues. The CDR3, as DNA: TGTGCCAGCAGCCAACAGGGGACCGGGGAGCTGTTTTTT. Translated, it gives CASSQQGTGELFF.

This chain connects TRBV5-4 to TRBJ1-1, with 7 bases that match TRBD1. CDR1 is SGHNT, CDR2 YYREEE, per germline (reference sequence). V gave up 4 bases and J gave up 0 bases; unmatched junction bases: 3. This CDR3 spans 14 amino acids. As DNA, the CDR3 is TGTGCCAGCAGCGCGGGACAGTTGAACACTGAAGCTTTCTTT. Amino acid sequence: CASSAGQLNTEAFF.

The chain employs TRBV7-9 and TRBJ2-3, with 10 bases identical to TRBD1. Germline V gene lookup returns CDR1 SEHNR and CDR2 FQNEAQ (reference sequence). V trimming: 5 bases; J trimming: 4 bases; junction bases outside the gene matches: 9. The CDR3 spans 16 residues. CDR3 amino acids: CASSRDRGRTADTQYF. CDR3 nucleotide sequence: TGTGCCAGCAGCCGGGACAGGGGCCGTACGGCAGATACGCAGTATTTT.

The rearrangement joins TRBV27 to TRBJ1-1; a weak D match, TRBD1 (5 bases). V lost 2 bases to trimming and J lost 5 bases, with 15 bases between them. The CDR3 spans 15 residues. The V gene's germline CDR1 is MNHEY and CDR2 SMNVEV (reference sequence). The DNA for the CDR3 is TGTGCCAGCAGTTTACACAAAACAGGACGGACTGAAGCTTTCTTT. This sequence encodes CASSLHKTGRTEAFF.

The chain joins TRBV21-1 to TRBJ1-1; the table calls TRBD1, which could not be checked here. TRBV21-1 is given as a pseudogene. This CDR3 is built from 16 residues. The CDR3: CASSKGEDRGLTEAFF. The DNA for the CDR3 is TGTGCCAGCAGCAAAGGCGAAGACAGGGGGCTTACTGAAGCTTTCTTT.